The next 32 T cell receptor beta chains were all read from a single sample in a study of regulatory T cells in long-lasting Graves disease. Time point meaning: newly diagnosed GD, antithyroid drugs for less than 3 months. PBMC-extracted RNA yielded the TCR library. TCR beta libraries were built with iRepertoire HTBI primers and Arm-PCR of CDR3 regions. TCRdb processed the multiplex PCR reads anew with MiXCR; each CDR3 protein has one entry. The table has 550,000 to 600,000 distinct CDR3 sequences, about 15% seen once. These same data were also listed under a study on T cells in Graves' hyperthyroidism and ophthalmopathy.

The input for sequencing was peripheral blood mononuclear cells (PBMCs), taken at new diagnosis, from a patient treated with antithyroid drugs. The receptors derive from a man aged 18-30 years with Graves disease.

The chain employs TRBV4-2 and TRBJ2-1; no clear D. With 3 bases removed from V and 0 bases from J, the gap between germline ends came to 9 bases. The CDR3 is made up of 15 amino acids. Germline values: CDR1 LGHNA, CDR2 YNFKEQ. In DNA form, the CDR3 reads TGTGCCAGCAGCCAGAGCTGGAGCTCCTACAATGAGCAGTTCTTC. Encoded protein: CASSQSWSSYNEQFF.

Many counts were recorded for this clonotype. The CDR3 DNA follows: TGCAGTGCTAGGGCGAGGGGGCGCGGGTACACTGAAGCTTTCTTT. Its translation: CSARARGRGYTEAFF. J is TRBJ1-1 and V is TRBV20-1; 7 positions match TRBD1. The CDR3 runs to 15 residues. V lost 3 bases, J lost 3 bases, and 10 bases stayed unmatched. Germline V gene sequence: CDR1 DFQATT, CDR2 SNEGSKA (reference sequence).

This clonotype was seen only a few times. CDR3 bases: TGTGCCAGCAGTGAAAACAGGAACACCGGGGAGCTGTTTTTT. Translated, it gives CASSENRNTGELFF. The J gene is TRBJ2-2, the V gene TRBV27; D is unresolved. The CDR3 length is 14 residues. Per germline, CDR1 MNHEY and CDR2 SMNVEV (reference sequence). The V gene lost 5 bases and the J gene lost 1 base, with 8 bases spanning the gap.

This clonotype has a count of ten or more. The chain uses TRBV7-6 and TRBJ2-3; a possible D gene is TRBD2 (6 bases). V lost 5 bases and J lost 0, with 12 bases in between. Germline V gives CDR1 SGHVS, CDR2 FNYEAQ. The CDR3 loop spans 15 amino acids. The CDR3 protein is CASSRGAGSTDTQYF. CDR3 DNA: TGTGCCAGCAGCCGCGGGGCGGGCAGCACAGATACGCAGTATTTT.

In its sample, this clonotype was seen a few times. V and J are TRBV4-1 and TRBJ1-5; TRBD1 might be the D (5 bases). Germline V gives CDR1 MGHRA, CDR2 YSYEKL. V was clipped by 3 bases and J by 3 bases, with 12 bases between them. This CDR3 contains 15 residues. CDR3 in DNA: TGCGCCAGCAGCCAGGGGGGGGGGATCAATCAGCCCCAGCATTTT. Its protein is CASSQGGGINQPQHF.

This clonotype was seen repeatedly, ten times or more. V and J are TRBV5-1 and TRBJ2-1; D gene uncertain. Germline CDR1 SGHRS, CDR2 YFSETQ. The CDR3 covers 13 residues. V shed 5 bases and J shed 1 base, with 7 bases lying between them. The CDR3 DNA reads TGCGCCAGCAGTCGCCGATCCTACAATGAGCAGTTCTTC. Amino acids: CASSRRSYNEQFF.

This chain links TRBV29-1 with TRBJ2-7, with D maybe TRBD1 (6 bases). The V gene's germline CDR1 is SQVTM and CDR2 ANQGSEA. This CDR3 is built from 14 residues. The CDR3 sequence: CILSGVLFSYEQYF. DNA of the CDR3: TGCATCCTGTCAGGGGTCCTTTTCTCCTACGAGCAGTACTTC.

The CDR3 DNA reads TGTGCTACGACGGAGGGGTACGAAGCTTTCTTT. Translation: CATTEGYEAFF. The chain has TRBV30 and TRBJ1-1; D possibly corresponds to TRBD1 (5 bases). CDR1 is GTSNPN, CDR2 SVGIG, per germline (reference sequence). The CDR3 runs to 11 residues.

This clonotype was seen repeatedly, ten times or more. The CDR3 coding sequence is TGTGCCAGCAGACAGGAAACTGAAGCTTTCTTT. Amino acids: CASRQETEAFF. The V and J genes are TRBV2 and TRBJ1-1; D is perhaps TRBD1 (5 bases). Between the trimmed V and J ends, which lost 6 bases and 5 bases, there was a span of 7 bases. The CDR3 sequence is 11 residues long. Germline V CDR1 and CDR2: SNHLY, FYNNEI.

The chain recombines TRBV29-1 with TRBJ1-5; 7 positions agree with TRBD1. This CDR3 comprises 14 residues. Looked up from germline, CDR1 is SQVTM and CDR2 is ANQGSEA. V trimming: 5 bases; J trimming: 0 bases; junction bases outside the gene matches: 4. The CDR3 spells CSVRDSLSNQPQHF. As DNA, the CDR3 is TGCAGCGTTAGGGACAGCCTTAGCAATCAGCCCCAGCATTTT.

This clonotype was counted at least ten times. Germline is not matched at one junction end, which may reflect a read error. The chain links TRBV5-1 to TRBJ1-1, with D perhaps TRBD1 (5 bases). The CDR3 is 14 residues long. The V gene's germline CDR1 is SGHRS and CDR2 YFSETQ. The CDR3, as DNA: TGTGCCAGCAGCTTGGCCGGGGCGAACACTGAAGCTTTCTTT. Amino acid sequence: CASSLAGANTEAFF.

This clonotype was detected only a few times. This chain links TRBV5-5 with TRBJ2-1, with TRBD2 as a possible D gene (5 bases). In germline, CDR1 is SGHKS, CDR2 YYEKEE (reference sequence). This CDR3 comprises 16 residues. V was trimmed by 3 bases and J by 3 bases, leaving 16 bases between them. CDR3 in amino acids: CASSSLWGEFYNEQFF. DNA of the CDR3: TGTGCCAGCAGCTCCCTCTGGGGAGAGTTCTACAATGAGCAGTTCTTC.

This chain uses TRBV5-1 with TRBJ2-1; TRBD1 agrees at 9 bases. After removal of 6 bases from V and 1 base from J, the junction contained 2 bases not matched to a gene. The CDR3 consists of 14 residues. Germline CDR1 SGHRS, CDR2 YFSETQ. The CDR3 is CASKGTGSYNEQFF. The CDR3 DNA reads TGCGCCAGCAAGGGGACAGGGTCCTACAATGAGCAGTTCTTC.

V is TRBV7-9 and J is TRBJ2-2, with 7 positions matching TRBD2. There are 15 residues in the CDR3. The junction had 6 bases not matched to a gene; V was cut back by 2 bases and J by 6 bases. CDR1 is SEHNR, CDR2 FQNEAQ, per germline (reference sequence). CDR3 nucleotide sequence: TGTGCCAGCAGCTTACGGGAGGCCAGAGCCGGGGAGCTGTTTTTT. This gives the protein CASSLREARAGELFF.

This chain links TRBV30 with TRBJ2-1; 10 bases agree with TRBD2. The J segment lost 3 bases and the V segment lost 3 bases, leaving 11 bases of the junction unmatched. The germline CDR1 and CDR2 sequences are GTSNPN and SVGIG (reference sequence). The CDR3 runs 17 residues. CDR3 coding DNA: TGTGCCTGGAGGGACAGCGGGAGGGTTATCGGCTACAATGAGCAGTTCTTC. It translates to CAWRDSGRVIGYNEQFF.

As for this clonotype: The junction departs from germline at one end; a sequencing error may be responsible. The V and J genes are TRBV13 and TRBJ2-1; 15 bases line up with TRBD2. The CDR3 has 16 amino acids. CDR1 and CDR2 from the germline V gene are PRHDT and FYEKMQ (reference sequence). CDR3 amino acids: CASSEPGLAGGNERFF. The CDR3 nucleotides read TGTGCCAGCAGCGAACCGGGACTAGCGGGAGGAAATGAGCGGTTCTTC.

This clonotype showed up many times. This chain joins TRBV27 and TRBJ2-7; the D is unclear. Germline V gene lookup returns CDR1 MNHEY and CDR2 SMNVEV (reference sequence). Trimming took off 2 bases at V and 1 base at J, with 9 bases between the two ends. CDR3 size: 14 residues. Written as DNA, the CDR3 is TGTGCCAGCAGTTTAAGGGCCGAATCCTACGAGCAGTACTTC. Its protein is CASSLRAESYEQYF.

The chain is built from TRBV19 and TRBJ2-1; possible D gene TRBD1, 5 bases. The CDR3 spans 15 residues. V dropped 4 bases and J dropped 6 bases, with 16 bases sitting between them. Per the germline V gene, CDR1 is LNHDA and CDR2 is SQIVND (reference sequence). In DNA, the CDR3 is TGTGCCAGTAGTACCCTAAACAGGTCCCCCAATGAGCAGTTCTTC. Translation gives CASSTLNRSPNEQFF.

In this sample, this clonotype turned up a few times. The chain uses TRBV28 and TRBJ2-7, with a weak D call TRBD2 (6 bases). The CDR3 contains 15 residues. The V and J ends lost 4 bases and 1 base respectively, with 14 bases between them. Germline CDR1 MDHEN, CDR2 SYDVKM. CDR3 residues: CASSSRGGVSYEQYF. DNA for the CDR3: TGTGCCAGCAGTTCCCGAGGAGGGGTTTCCTACGAGCAGTACTTC. Filled out from reference TRBV28 and TRBJ2-7, the complete variable domain reads DVKVTQSSRYLVKRTGEKVFLECVQDMDHENMFWYRQDPGLGLRLIYFSYDVKMKEKGDIPEGYSVSREKKERFSLILESASTNQTSMYLCASSSRGGVSYEQYFGPGTRLTVT.

On this clonotype: A junction end diverges from the germline sequence, so it may reflect a read error. The chain employs TRBV7-7 and TRBJ2-5, with 7 bases that match TRBD1. The CDR3 sequence is 13 residues long. In germline, CDR1 is SSHAT, CDR2 FNYEAQ (reference sequence). The CDR3 sequence is CASSPGQKETQYF. CDR3 in DNA: TGTGCTAGCAGCCCGGGACAGAAAGAGACCCAGTACTTC. The variable domain in full, completed from reference TRBV7-7 and TRBJ2-5, reads GAGVSQSPRYKVTKRGQDVTLRCDPISSHATLYWYQQALGQGPEFLTYFNYEAQPDKSGLPSDRFSAERPEGSISTLTIQRTEQRDSAMYRCASSPGQKETQYFGPGTRLLVL.

The rearrangement uses TRBV25-1 and TRBJ1-4; TRBD1 might be the D (5 bases). This CDR3 spans 15 amino acids. V lost 4 bases, J lost 5 bases, and 14 bases lay in between. The germline CDR1 and CDR2 sequences are MGHDK and SYGVNS. CDR3 sequence (DNA): TGTGCCAGCAGTGCAAGGGGATTTTTAAATGAAAAACTGTTTTTT. Residues: CASSARGFLNEKLFF.

CDR3 DNA: TGCGCCAGCAGCTTGGGAGCTAGAAGCACAGATACGCAGTATTTT. Protein: CASSLGARSTDTQYF. The V call is TRBV5-1, the J call TRBJ2-3; D call uncertain. The germline V and J ends were trimmed by 0 bases and 0 bases, with 8 bases remaining between them. From germline, CDR1 is SGHRS and CDR2 YFSETQ. The CDR3 extends over 15 amino acids.

As for this clonotype: A much more abundant neighbour one base away suggests this may be a read error. V usage is TRBV2 and J usage is TRBJ2-7; D is unresolved. Germline V gives CDR1 SNHLY, CDR2 FYNNEI. This CDR3 comprises 14 residues. The V end was cut by 8 bases, the J end by 3 bases, with 17 bases between. DNA of the CDR3: TGTGCCAGCTCACCACTCCTATCATTCTACGAGCAGTACTTC. This translates into CASSPLLSFYEQYF.

This clonotype has at least ten counts. This chain joins TRBV15 and TRBJ2-1; 7 bases align to TRBD1. V was clipped by 1 base and J by 4 bases; unmatched bases: 10. The CDR3 length is 17 residues. Germline V lookup: CDR1 LNHNV, CDR2 YYDKDF (reference sequence). CDR3 sequence (DNA): TGTGCCACCAGCAGAGTCTCCGGGACAGTTACTTACAATGAGCAGTTCTTC. Protein product: CATSRVSGTVTYNEQFF.

This clonotype was detected many times. The V gene is TRBV12-3 or TRBV12-4, the J gene TRBJ2-4, with 11 nucleotides matching TRBD2. The CDR3 is 14 amino acids. The junction had 5 bases not matched to a gene; V was cut back by 6 bases and J by 7 bases. The CDR3 sequence is CASRELAGENIQYF. In DNA, the CDR3 is TGTGCCAGCAGGGAACTAGCGGGAGAGAACATTCAGTACTTC.

V usage is TRBV20-1 and J usage is TRBJ2-5; D is perhaps TRBD2 (6 bases). CDR1 is DFQATT and CDR2 is SNEGSKA in the germline V gene (reference sequence). The CDR3 consists of 13 residues. V lost 3 bases, J lost 5 bases, and 13 bases lay in between. DNA for the CDR3: TGCAGTGCTAGCGCGGGCCGGGGGGAGACCCAGTACTTC. The encoded protein is CSASAGRGETQYF.

This clonotype was recorded only once. V is TRBV27 and J is TRBJ1-2; D gene unclear. The germline V gene encodes CDR1 MNHEY and CDR2 SMNVEV (reference sequence). This CDR3 has 14 amino acids. V lost 5 bases and J lost 2, with 12 bases in between. Here the CDR3 DNA reads TGTGCCAGCAGTCCCCATCGGCCAAACTATGGCTACACCTTC. Its translation is CASSPHRPNYGYTF.

A word on this clonotype: A read error may explain this, as a much larger clone is one base away. The V gene is TRBV12-3 or TRBV12-4, the J gene TRBJ2-2; 7 nucleotides match TRBD2. This CDR3 comprises 15 residues. The CDR3 sequence is CASRRSGYDTWELFF. The CDR3 nucleotides are TGTGCCAGCAGACGTAGCGGGTACGACACCTGGGAGCTGTTTTTT.

This clonotype appeared a few times. J is TRBJ1-1 and V is TRBV6-2 or TRBV6-3; TRBD1 might be the D (6 bases). Trimming shortened V by 0 bases and J by 0 bases, and 8 bases separated the two germline ends. This CDR3 has 15 residues. CDR1 is MNHEY, CDR2 SVGEGT, per germline. DNA of the CDR3: TGTGCCAGCAGTTACTCGACAGGCATGAACACTGAAGCTTTCTTT. This codes for CASSYSTGMNTEAFF.

A note on this clonotype: This clone may be a read error of a much larger clone one base away. The genes are TRBV20-1 and TRBJ2-7; 8 bases align to TRBD2. Germline loops: CDR1 DFQATT, CDR2 SNEGSKA (reference sequence). V shed 1 base and J 3 bases; nucleotides not matched to a gene: 11. This CDR3 has 16 residues. The CDR3 here is CSARAERAGGLYEQYF. The CDR3 coding sequence is TGCAGTGCTAGAGCCGAAAGGGCGGGGGGACTCTACGAGCAGTACTTC.

There are many counts of this clonotype. V is TRBV27 and J is TRBJ2-4; D gene unclear. Germline assignment: CDR1 MNHEY and CDR2 SMNVEV (reference sequence). The CDR3 is 14 residues long. V lost 4 bases to trimming and J lost 1 base, with 8 bases between them. The CDR3 here is CASSSAGAKNIQYF. CDR3 nucleotides: TGTGCCAGCAGTTCGGCCGGGGCCAAAAACATTCAGTACTTC.

The CDR3 region has the DNA TGTGCCAGCAGCCAAGGACCCGGACGCCCGCGGGATACGCAGTATTTT. It encodes CASSQGPGRPRDTQYF. The chain couples TRBV14 to TRBJ2-3; D is ambiguous. CDR1 SGHDN and CDR2 FVKESK come from the germline V gene. The CDR3 sequence is 16 residues long. Trimming took off 1 base at V and 6 bases at J, with 17 bases between the two ends.